The sequence of this T cell receptor (beta chain) was determined in a study of blood T cell repertoires in COVID-19. Germline CDR1 reads SGHTA; CDR2 reads FQGTGA. Trimming stripped 5 bases from V and 4 bases from J, with 13 bases between. The CDR3 runs to 14 residues. Assay used: immunoSEQ multiplex PCR; TCRdb lists only in-frame clones, some missing. The table records approximately 180,000 clones, around 87% of them present only once. Sample: peripheral blood. The sequence was collected from a man in his forties with active or convalescent COVID-19. The rearrangement uses TRBV7-3 and TRBJ2-3, with D unclear. CDR3 nucleotide sequence: TGTGCCAGCAGCCCTATGGGTGGGCCAGATACGCAGTATTTT. Translation gives CASSPMGGPDTQYF.